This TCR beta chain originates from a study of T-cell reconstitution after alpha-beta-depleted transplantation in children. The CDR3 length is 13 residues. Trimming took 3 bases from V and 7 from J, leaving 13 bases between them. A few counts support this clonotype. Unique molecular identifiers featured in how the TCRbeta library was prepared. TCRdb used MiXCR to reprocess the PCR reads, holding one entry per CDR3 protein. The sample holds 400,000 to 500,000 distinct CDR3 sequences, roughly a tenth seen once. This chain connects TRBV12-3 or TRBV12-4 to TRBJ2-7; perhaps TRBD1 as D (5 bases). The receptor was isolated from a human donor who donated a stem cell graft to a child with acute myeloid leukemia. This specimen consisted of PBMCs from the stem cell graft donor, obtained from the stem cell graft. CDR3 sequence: CASSFMDTGEQYF. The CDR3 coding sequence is TGTGCCAGCAGTTTTATGGACACCGGGGAGCAGTACTTC.